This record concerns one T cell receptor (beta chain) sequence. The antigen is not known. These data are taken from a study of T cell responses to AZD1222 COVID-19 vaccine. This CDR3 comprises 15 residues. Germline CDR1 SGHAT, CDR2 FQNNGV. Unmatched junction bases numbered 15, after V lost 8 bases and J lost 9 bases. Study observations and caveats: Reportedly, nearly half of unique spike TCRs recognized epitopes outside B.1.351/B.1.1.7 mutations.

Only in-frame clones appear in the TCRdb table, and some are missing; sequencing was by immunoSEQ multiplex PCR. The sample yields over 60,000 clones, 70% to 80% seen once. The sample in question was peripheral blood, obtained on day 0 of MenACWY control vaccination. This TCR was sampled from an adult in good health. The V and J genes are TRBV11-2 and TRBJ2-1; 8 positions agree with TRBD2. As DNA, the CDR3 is TGTGCCAGCGGACCTCTAGCGGGCCAAAGGGGTGAGCAGTTCTTC. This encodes CASGPLAGQRGEQFF. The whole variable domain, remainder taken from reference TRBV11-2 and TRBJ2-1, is EAGVAQSPRYKIIEKRQSVAFWCNPISGHATLYWYQQILGQGPKLLIQFQNNGVVDDSQLPKDRFSAERLKGVDSTLKIQPAKLEDSAVYLCASGPLAGQRGEQFFGPGTRLTVL.